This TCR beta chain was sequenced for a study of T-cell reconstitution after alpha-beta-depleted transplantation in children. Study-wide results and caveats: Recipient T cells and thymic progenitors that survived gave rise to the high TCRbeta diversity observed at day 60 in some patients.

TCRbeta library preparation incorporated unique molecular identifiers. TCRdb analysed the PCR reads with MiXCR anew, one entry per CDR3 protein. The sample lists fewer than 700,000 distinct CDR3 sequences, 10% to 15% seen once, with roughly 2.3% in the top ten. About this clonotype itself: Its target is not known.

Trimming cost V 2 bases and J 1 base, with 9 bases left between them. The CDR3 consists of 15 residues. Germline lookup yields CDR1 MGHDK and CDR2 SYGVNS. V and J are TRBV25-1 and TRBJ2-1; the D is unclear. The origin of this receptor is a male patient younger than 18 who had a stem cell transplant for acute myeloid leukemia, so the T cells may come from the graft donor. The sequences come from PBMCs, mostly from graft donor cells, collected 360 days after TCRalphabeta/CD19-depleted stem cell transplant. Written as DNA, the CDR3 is TGTGCCAGCAGTGAACGCCTGAATTCCTACAATGAGCAGTTCTTC. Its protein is CASSERLNSYNEQFF. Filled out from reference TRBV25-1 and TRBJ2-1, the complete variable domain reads EADIYQTPRYLVIGTGKKITLECSQTMGHDKMYWYQQDPGMELHLIHYSYGVNSTEKGDLSSESTVSRIRTEHFPLTLESARPSHTSQYLCASSERLNSYNEQFFGPGTRLTVL.